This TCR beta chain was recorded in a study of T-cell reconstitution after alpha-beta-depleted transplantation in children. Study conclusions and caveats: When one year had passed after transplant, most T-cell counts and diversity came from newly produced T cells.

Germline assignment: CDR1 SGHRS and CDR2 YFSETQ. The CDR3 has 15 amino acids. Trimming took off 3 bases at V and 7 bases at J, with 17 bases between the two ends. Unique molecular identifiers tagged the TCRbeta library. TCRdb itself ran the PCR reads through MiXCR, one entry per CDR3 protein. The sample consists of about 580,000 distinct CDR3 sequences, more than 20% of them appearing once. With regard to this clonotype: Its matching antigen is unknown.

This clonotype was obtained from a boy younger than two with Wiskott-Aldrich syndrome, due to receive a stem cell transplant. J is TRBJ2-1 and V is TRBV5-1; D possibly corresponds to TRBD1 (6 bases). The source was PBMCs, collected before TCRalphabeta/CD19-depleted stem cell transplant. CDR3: CASSWGYRVDNEQFF. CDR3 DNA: TGCGCCAGCAGCTGGGGGTACAGGGTAGATAATGAGCAGTTCTTC.